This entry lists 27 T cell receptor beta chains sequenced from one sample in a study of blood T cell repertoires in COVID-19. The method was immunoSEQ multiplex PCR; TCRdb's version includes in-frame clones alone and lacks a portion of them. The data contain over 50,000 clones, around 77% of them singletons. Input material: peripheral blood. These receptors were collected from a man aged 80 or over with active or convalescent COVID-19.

CDR3 bases: TGCAGTGTACAGGGAATTAATGGCTACACCTTC. Encoded protein: CSVQGINGYTF. The chain is built from TRBV20-1 and TRBJ1-2, with a possible D match to TRBD1 (6 bases). Germline V gene lookup returns CDR1 DFQATT and CDR2 SNEGSKA (reference sequence). Trimming removed 7 bases from V and 6 bases from J, with 12 bases in between. The CDR3 has 11 residues.

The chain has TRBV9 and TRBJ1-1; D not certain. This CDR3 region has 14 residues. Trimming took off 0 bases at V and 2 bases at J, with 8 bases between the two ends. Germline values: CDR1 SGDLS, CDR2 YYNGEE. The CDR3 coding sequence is TGTGCCAGCAGCGTAGGGGAGACCAACACTGAAGCTTTCTTT. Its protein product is CASSVGETNTEAFF.

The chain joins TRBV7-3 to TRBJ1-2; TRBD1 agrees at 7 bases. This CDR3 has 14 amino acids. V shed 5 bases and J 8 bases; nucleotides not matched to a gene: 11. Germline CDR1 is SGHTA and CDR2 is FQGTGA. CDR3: CASSLGTDPGGYTF. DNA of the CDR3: TGTGCCAGCAGCCTCGGGACAGACCCTGGGGGCTACACCTTC. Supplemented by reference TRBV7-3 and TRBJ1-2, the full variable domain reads GAGVSQTPSNKVTEKGKYVELRCDPISGHTALYWYRQSLGQGPEFLIYFQGTGAADDSGLPNDRFFAVRPEGSVSTLKIQRTERGDSAVYLCASSLGTDPGGYTFGSGTRLTVV.

CDR3 sequence (DNA): TGTGCCAGCAGCCAAGGGGGGGGACAGGGGGCAGATACGCAGTATTTT. Protein product: CASSQGGGQGADTQYF. The chain joins TRBV4-2 to TRBJ2-3; 11 nucleotides agree with TRBD1. V was clipped by 1 base and J by 4 bases; unmatched bases: 4. The CDR3 covers 16 residues. Looked up from germline, CDR1 is LGHNA and CDR2 is YNFKEQ.

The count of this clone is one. The CDR3 sequence is CASSPPGQVFVGAGTEAFF. The CDR3 coding sequence is TGTGCCAGCTCACCACCGGGACAGGTTTTTGTCGGTGCGGGCACTGAAGCTTTCTTT. The chain uses TRBV18 and TRBJ1-1, with 8 bases that match TRBD1. J gave up 4 bases and V 0 bases, and 16 bases lay outside the gene matches. Germline V gives CDR1 KGHSH, CDR2 LQKENI. The CDR3 has 19 residues.

The CDR3 here is CASSEPLNTEAFF. Written as DNA, the CDR3 is TGTGCCAGTAGTGAGCCCCTGAACACTGAAGCTTTCTTT. The V gene is TRBV19, the J gene TRBJ1-1, with unresolved D. Germline V gene sequence: CDR1 LNHDA, CDR2 SQIVND (reference sequence). Trimming left V 5 bases short and J 0 bases short, with 7 bases between. This CDR3 has 13 amino acids.

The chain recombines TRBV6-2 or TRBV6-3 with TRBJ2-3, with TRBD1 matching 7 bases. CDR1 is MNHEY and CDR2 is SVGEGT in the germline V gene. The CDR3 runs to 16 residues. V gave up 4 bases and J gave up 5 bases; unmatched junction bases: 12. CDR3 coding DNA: TGTGCCAGCAGTTTTCCCGACAGGGTCGGTGGAGATACGCAGTATTTT. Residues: CASSFPDRVGGDTQYF.

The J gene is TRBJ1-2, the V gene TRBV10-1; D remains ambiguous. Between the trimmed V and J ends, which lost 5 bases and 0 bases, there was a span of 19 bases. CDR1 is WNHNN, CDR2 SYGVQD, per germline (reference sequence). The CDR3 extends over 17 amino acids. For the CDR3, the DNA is TGCGCCAGCAGTACCGCCCGGGGAGCGGGTTCTAACTATGGCTACACCTTC. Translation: CASSTARGAGSNYGYTF.

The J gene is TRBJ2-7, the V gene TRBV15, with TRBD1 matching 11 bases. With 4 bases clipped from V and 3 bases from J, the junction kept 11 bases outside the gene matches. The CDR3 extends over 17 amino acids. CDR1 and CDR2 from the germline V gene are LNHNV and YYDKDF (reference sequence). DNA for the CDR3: TGTGCCACCAGCAAAGACTACCGGGACAGGGGGAACTACGAGCAGTACTTC. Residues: CATSKDYRDRGNYEQYF.

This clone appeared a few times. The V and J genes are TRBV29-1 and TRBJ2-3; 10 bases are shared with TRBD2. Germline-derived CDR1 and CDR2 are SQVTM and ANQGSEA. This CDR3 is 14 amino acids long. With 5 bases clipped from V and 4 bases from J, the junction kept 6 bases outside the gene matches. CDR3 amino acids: CSVLAGEFSDTQYF. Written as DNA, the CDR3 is TGCAGCGTTCTAGCGGGAGAGTTTTCAGATACGCAGTATTTT.

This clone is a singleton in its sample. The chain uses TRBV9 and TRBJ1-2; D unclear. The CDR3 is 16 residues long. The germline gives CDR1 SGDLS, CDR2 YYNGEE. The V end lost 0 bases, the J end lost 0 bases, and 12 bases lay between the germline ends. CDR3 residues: CASSVDGEWANYGYTF. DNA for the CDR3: TGTGCCAGCAGCGTAGACGGGGAATGGGCTAACTATGGCTACACCTTC.

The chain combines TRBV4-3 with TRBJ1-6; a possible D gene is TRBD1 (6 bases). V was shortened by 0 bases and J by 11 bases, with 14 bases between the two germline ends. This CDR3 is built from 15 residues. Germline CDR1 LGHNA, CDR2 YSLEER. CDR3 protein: CASSQDRWGLAPLHF. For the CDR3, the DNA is TGCGCCAGCAGCCAAGATCGTTGGGGGCTGGCACCCCTCCACTTT.

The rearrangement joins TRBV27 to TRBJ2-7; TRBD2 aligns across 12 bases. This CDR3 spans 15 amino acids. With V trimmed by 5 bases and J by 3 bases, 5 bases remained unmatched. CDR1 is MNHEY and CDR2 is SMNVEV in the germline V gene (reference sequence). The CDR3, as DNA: TGTGCCAGCAGTAGGGGGACTAGCGGGTTCTACGAGCAGTACTTC. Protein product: CASSRGTSGFYEQYF.

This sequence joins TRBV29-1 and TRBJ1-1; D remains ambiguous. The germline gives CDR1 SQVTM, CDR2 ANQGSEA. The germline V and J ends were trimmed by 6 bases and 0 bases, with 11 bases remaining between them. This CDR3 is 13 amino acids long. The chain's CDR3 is CSVQTAVNTEAFF. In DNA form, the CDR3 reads TGCAGCGTGCAGACGGCGGTGAACACTGAAGCTTTCTTT.

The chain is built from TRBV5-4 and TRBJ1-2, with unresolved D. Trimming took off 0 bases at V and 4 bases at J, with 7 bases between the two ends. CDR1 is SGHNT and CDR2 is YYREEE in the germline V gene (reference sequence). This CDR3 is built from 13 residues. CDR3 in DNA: TGTGCCAGCAGCTTGGGAGGAAGCTATGGCTACACCTTC. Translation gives CASSLGGSYGYTF.

The CDR3 nucleotides are TGTGCCAGCAGCGTAGTGGACAGGGGGGGCATAAACACCATATATTTT. As protein: CASSVVDRGGINTIYF. V is TRBV9 and J is TRBJ1-3, with TRBD1 matching 10 bases. After removal of 0 bases from V and 6 bases from J, the junction contained 6 bases not matched to a gene. Germline-derived CDR1 and CDR2 are SGDLS and YYNGEE. The CDR3 runs to 16 residues.

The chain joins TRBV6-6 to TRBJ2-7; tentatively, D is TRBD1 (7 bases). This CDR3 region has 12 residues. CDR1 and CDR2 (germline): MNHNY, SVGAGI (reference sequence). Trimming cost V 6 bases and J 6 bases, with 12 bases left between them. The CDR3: CASSPQGGEQYF. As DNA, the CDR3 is TGTGCCAGCAGCCCCCAGGGGGGCGAGCAGTACTTC.

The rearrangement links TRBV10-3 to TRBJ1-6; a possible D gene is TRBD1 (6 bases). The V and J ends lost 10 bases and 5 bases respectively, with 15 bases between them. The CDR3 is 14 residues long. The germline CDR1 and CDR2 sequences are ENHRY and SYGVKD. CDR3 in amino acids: CASRRTADNSPLHF. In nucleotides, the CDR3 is TGTGCCAGTCGGAGGACAGCGGATAATTCACCCCTCCACTTT.

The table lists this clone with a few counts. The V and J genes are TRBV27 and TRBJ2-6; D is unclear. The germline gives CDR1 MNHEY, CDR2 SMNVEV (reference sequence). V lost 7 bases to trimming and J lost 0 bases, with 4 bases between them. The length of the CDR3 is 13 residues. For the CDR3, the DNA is TGTGCCAGCACTTCCTCTGGGGCCAACGTCCTGACTTTC. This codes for CASTSSGANVLTF.

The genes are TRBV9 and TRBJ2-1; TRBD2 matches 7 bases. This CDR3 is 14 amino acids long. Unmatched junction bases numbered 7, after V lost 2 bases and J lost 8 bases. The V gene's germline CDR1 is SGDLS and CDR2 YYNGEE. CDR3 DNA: TGTGCCAGCAGCGTTGGCGGGAGCTTTGATGAGCAGTTCTTC. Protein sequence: CASSVGGSFDEQFF.

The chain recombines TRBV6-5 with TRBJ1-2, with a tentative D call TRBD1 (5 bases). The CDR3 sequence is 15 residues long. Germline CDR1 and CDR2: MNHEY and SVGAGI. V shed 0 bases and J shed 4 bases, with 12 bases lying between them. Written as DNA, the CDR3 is TGTGCCAGCAGTTACTCGGGGGACGGGAGCTATGGCTACACCTTC. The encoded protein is CASSYSGDGSYGYTF.

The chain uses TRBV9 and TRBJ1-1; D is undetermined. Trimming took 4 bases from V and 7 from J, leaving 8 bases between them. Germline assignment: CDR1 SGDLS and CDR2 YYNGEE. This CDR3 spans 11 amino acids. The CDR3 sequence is CASSLEGEAFF. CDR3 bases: TGTGCCAGCAGCCTCGAGGGTGAAGCTTTCTTT.

CDR3 nucleotides: TGTGCCACCAGCAGAGCCCTGGACAGGGGGCTTCAGCCCCAGCATTTT. It yields the protein CATSRALDRGLQPQHF. The J gene is TRBJ1-5, the V gene TRBV15; 11 bases line up with TRBD1. Per the germline V gene, CDR1 is LNHNV and CDR2 is YYDKDF (reference sequence). Trimming removed 1 base from V and 6 bases from J; junction bases left unmatched: 5. There are 16 residues in the CDR3. Full variable domain (remainder filled in from reference TRBV15 and TRBJ1-5): DAMVIQNPRYQVTQFGKPVTLSCSQTLNHNVMYWYQQKSSQAPKLLFHYYDKDFNNEADTPDNFQSRRPNTSFCFLDIRSPGLGDTAMYLCATSRALDRGLQPQHFGDGTRLSIL.

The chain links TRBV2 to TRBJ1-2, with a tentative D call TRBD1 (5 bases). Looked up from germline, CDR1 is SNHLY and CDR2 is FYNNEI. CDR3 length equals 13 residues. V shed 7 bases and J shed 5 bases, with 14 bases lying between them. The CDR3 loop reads CASIGTDIYGYTF. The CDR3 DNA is TGTGCCAGCATAGGAACGGACATTTATGGCTACACCTTC.

CDR3 DNA sequence: TGTGCCAGCAGCGCCTCGAGTCAGGGGGTTTCCTACGAGCAGTACTTC. Amino acids: CASSASSQGVSYEQYF. The chain has TRBV11-1 and TRBJ2-7; TRBD1 aligns across 7 bases. This CDR3 has 16 residues. CDR1 SGHAT and CDR2 FQDESV come from the germline V gene (reference sequence). The V and J ends lost 5 bases and 1 base, in that order; junction bases with no gene match: 11.

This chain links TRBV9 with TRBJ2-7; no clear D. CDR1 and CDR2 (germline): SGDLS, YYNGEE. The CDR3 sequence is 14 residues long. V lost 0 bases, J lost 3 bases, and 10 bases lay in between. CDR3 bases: TGTGCCAGCAGCGTAGGGTATGCAGACTACGAGCAGTACTTC. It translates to CASSVGYADYEQYF. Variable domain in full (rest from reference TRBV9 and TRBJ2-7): DSGVTQTPKHLITATGQRVTLRCSPRSGDLSVYWYQQSLDQGLQFLIQYYNGEERAKGNILERFSAQQFPDLHSELNLSSLELGDSALYFCASSVGYADYEQYFGPGTRLTVT.

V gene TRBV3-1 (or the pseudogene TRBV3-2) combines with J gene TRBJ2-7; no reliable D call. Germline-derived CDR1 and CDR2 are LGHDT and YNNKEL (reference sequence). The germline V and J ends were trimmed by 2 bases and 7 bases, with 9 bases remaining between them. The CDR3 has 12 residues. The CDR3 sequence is CASSQLAREQYF. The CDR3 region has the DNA TGTGCCAGCAGCCAACTCGCGCGGGAGCAGTACTTC.